This T cell receptor (beta chain) was retrieved from a study of OX40 agonist ivuxolimab in advanced cancers. For the study at large: With a range of roughly 20 to 79, age averaged approximately 60 years, and 75% to 90% were male.

Turning to this clone: Its target is unknown.

Study results and limitations: Among patients with partial responses at 0.1-3.0 mg/kg, clonal expansion was among the lowest.

The repertoire was sequenced with immunoSEQ multiplex PCR; TCRdb's copy has only in-frame clones and lacks some. In the table there are about 76,000 clones, 84% of which are singletons. Any history of autoimmune disease or systemic immunosuppression disqualified patients. This CDR3 has 15 amino acids. Germline CDR1 and CDR2: LGHNA and YSLEER. V shed 3 bases, J shed 4 bases, and the junction held 9 bases outside the gene matches. The TCR was taken from an adult with an advanced solid tumor such as melanoma, head and neck, liver or kidney cancer. The chain links TRBV4-3 to TRBJ2-7, with 7 positions matching TRBD1. The sample in question was CD4+ or CD8+ T cells sorted from blood, obtained in a trial of the OX40 agonist ivuxolimab. The DNA for the CDR3 is TGCGCCAGCAGCCAGGGGACAGAGAACTATTACGAGCAGTACTTC. Its protein is CASSQGTENYYEQYF.